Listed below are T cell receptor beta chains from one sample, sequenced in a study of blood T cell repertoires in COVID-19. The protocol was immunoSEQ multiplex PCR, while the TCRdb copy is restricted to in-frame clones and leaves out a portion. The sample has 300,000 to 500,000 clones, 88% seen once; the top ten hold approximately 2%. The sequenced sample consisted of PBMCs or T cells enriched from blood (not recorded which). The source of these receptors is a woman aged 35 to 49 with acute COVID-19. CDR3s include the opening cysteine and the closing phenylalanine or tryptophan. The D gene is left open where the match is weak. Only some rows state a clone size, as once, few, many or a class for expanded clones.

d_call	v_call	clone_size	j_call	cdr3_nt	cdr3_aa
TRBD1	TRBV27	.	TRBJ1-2	TGTGCCAGCAGTGACAGGGGGCACGGCTACACCTTC	CASSDRGHGYTF
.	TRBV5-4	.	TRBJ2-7	TGTGCCAGCAGCAGGGGCTACGAGCAGTACTTC	CASSRGYEQYF
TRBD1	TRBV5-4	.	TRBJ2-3	TGTGCCAGCAGCTGGGGACAGGGTGAGGGGACAGATACGCAGTATTTT	CASSWGQGEGTDTQYF
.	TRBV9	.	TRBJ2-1	TGTGCCAGCAGCGTAGGGCACATCAATGAGCAGTTCTTC	CASSVGHINEQFF
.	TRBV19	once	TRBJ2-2	TGTGCGGTAGGAGAGAACACCGGGGAGCTGTTTTTT	CAVGENTGELFF
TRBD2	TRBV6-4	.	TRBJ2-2	TGTGCCAGCAGTGGGACTAGCGGGGGCACCGGGGAGCTGTTTTTT	CASSGTSGGTGELFF
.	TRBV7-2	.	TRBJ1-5	TGTGCCAGCAGCCCCGGAACAGGTAGCAATCAGCCCCAGCATTTT	CASSPGTGSNQPQHF
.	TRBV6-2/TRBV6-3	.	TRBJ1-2	TGTGCCAGCAGCCGTATTGATCGCGGAGAGGGCTACACCTTC	CASSRIDRGEGYTF
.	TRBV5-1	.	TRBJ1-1	TGCGCCAGCAGCTTGAACTGGAACACTGAAGCTTTCTTT	CASSLNWNTEAFF
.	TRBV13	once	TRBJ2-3	TGTGCCAGCAGAGAAGGAGTCTCTAGCACAGATACGCAGTATTTT	CASREGVSSTDTQYF
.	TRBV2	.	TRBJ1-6	TGTGCCAGCAGTGAGGACTGGGGTAATTCACCCCTCCACTTT	CASSEDWGNSPLHF
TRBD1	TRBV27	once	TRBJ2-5	TGTGCCAGCAGCCCCCCGGGACAGCCCCAAGAGACCCAGTACTTC	CASSPPGQPQETQYF
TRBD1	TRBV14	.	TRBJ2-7	TGTGCCAGCAGCCAAGGCCGGGACAGGAGCTCCTACGAGCAGTACTTC	CASSQGRDRSSYEQYF
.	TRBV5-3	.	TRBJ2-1	TGTGCCAGAAGCATCGGGGGGCTAATGAGCTCCTACAATGAGCAGTTCTTC	CARSIGGLMSSYNEQFF
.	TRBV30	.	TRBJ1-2	TGTGCCTGGAGTGTTCCCGGGATGCATGGCTACACCTTC	CAWSVPGMHGYTF
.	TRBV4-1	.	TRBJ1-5	TGCGCCAGCAGCCAAGAGCGGGGTCAGCCCCAGCATTTT	CASSQERGQPQHF
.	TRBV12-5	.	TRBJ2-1	TGTGCTAGTGGGAAGCTTACTAGTAATGAGCAGTTCTTC	CASGKLTSNEQFF
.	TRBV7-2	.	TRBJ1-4	TGTGCCAGCAGCCCCAGTGCAACTAATGAAAAACTGTTTTTT	CASSPSATNEKLFF
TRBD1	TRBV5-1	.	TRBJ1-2	TGCGCCAGCAGCCGCTGGGACAGGGAGGGCTACACCTTC	CASSRWDREGYTF
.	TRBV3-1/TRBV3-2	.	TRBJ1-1	TGTGCCAGCAGCCAAGTGGGGGGTGGTGAAGCTTTCTTT	CASSQVGGGEAFF
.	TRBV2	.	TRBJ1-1	TGTGCCAGCAGTGAATGGCGGGGGCGCGAGGTTTTCTTT	CASSEWRGREVFF
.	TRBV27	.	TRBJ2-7	TGTGCCAGCAGTTTGACACCGACCTACGAGCAGTACTTC	CASSLTPTYEQYF
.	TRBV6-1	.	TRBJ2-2	TGTGCCAGCAGTGAAGCCCTGGCGGCGAACACCGGGGAGCTGTTTTTT	CASSEALAANTGELFF